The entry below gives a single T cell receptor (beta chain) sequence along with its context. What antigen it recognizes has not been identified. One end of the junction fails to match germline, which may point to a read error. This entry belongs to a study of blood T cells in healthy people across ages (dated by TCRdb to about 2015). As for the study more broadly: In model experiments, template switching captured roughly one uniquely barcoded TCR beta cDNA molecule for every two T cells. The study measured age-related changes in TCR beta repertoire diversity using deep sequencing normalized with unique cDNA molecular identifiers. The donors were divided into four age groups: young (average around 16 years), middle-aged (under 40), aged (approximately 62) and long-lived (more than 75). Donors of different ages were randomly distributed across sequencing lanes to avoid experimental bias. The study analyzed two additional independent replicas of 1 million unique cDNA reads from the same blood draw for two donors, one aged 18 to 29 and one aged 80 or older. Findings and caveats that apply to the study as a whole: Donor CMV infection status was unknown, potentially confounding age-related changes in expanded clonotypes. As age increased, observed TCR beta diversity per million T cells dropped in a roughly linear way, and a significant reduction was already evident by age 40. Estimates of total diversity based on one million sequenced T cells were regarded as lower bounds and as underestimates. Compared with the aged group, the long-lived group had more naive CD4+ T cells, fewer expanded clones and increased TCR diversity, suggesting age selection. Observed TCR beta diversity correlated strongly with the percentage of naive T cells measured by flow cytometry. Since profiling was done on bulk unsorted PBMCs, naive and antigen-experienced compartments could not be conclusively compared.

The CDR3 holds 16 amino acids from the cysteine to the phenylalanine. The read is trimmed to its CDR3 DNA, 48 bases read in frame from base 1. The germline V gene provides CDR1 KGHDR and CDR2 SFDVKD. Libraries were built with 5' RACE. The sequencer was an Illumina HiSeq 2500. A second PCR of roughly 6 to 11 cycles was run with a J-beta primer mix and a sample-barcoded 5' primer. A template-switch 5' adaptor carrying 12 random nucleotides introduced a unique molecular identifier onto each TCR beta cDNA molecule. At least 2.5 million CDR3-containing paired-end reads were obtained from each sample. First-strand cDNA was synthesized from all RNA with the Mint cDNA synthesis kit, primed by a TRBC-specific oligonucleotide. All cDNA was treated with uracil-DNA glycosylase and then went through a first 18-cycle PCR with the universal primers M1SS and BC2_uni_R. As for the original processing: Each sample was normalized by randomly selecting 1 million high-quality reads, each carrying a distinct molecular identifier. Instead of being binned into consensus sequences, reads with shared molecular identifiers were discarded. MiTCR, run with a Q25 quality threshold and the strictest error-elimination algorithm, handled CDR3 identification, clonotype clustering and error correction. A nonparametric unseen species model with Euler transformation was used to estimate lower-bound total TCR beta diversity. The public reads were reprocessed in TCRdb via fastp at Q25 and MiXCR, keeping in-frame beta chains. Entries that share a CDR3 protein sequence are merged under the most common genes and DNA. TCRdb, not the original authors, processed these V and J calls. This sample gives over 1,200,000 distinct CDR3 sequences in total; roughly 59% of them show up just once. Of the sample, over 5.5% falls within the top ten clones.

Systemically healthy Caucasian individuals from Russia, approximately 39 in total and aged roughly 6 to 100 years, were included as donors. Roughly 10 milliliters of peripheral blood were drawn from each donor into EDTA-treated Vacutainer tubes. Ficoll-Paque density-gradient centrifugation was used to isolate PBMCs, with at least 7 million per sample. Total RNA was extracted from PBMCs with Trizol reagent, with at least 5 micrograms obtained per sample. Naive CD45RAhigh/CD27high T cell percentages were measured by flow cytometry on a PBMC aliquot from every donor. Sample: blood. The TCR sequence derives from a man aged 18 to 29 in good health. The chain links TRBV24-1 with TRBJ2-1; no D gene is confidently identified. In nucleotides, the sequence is TGTGCCACCAGTGATTTCGCTACTGGCTCCCACAATGAGCAGTTCTTC. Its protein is CATSDFATGSHNEQFF.